The rows below give T cell receptor beta chains drawn from one sample of a study of blood T cell repertoires in COVID-19. TCRdb keeps only in-frame clones here, not all; method: immunoSEQ multiplex PCR. The table has about 100,000 clones, about 90% seen once. Sequences were obtained from peripheral blood. Receptors were obtained from a man in his late teens or twenties with COVID-19, enrolled during active disease. Each CDR3 is given without its conserved first and last residue. D genes are given only for firm matches.

J	V	D	CDR3
TRBJ1-5	TRBV15	TRBD1	ATSRGRTGGDQPQH
TRBJ2-7	TRBV2	.	AINLAPYEQY
TRBJ2-7	TRBV2	.	ASTRALYEQY
TRBJ1-1	TRBV5-4	TRBD1	ASSLGGGTGMQMNTEAF
TRBJ1-1	TRBV4-1	.	ASSQDPVGVNTEAF
TRBJ1-2	TRBV28	.	ASSQLREASYGYT
TRBJ2-1	TRBV18	.	ASSPGQNEQF
TRBJ2-2	TRBV4-2	TRBD2	ASSPRTSGRTGGELF
TRBJ1-1	TRBV4-2	.	ASSQGGISTEAF
TRBJ2-3	TRBV27	TRBD2	ASPGLGGAYTDTQY
TRBJ2-1	TRBV11-2	TRBD2	ASSLVFSGNYNEQF
TRBJ1-5	TRBV7-8	.	ASSLAASHQPQH
TRBJ2-7	TRBV27	TRBD2	ASSLYSGSSVEQY
TRBJ1-5	TRBV28	.	ASSLWGSGNQPQH
TRBJ2-2	TRBV5-6	.	ASSLPPRSGELF
TRBJ1-3	TRBV9	.	ASSVSSGNTIY
TRBJ2-1	TRBV7-9	.	ASSSLGWGDNEQF
TRBJ1-6	TRBV7-2	TRBD1	ASSKGQALH
TRBJ2-3	TRBV25-1	.	ASSELDSAGLNTQY
TRBJ2-5	TRBV5-1	.	ASSPPQGSGGETQY
TRBJ2-7	TRBV3-1/TRBV3-2	TRBD1	ASSQGDRVEQY
TRBJ1-1	TRBV12-3/TRBV12-4	.	ASSLGAFQAF
TRBJ2-1	TRBV5-1	TRBD1	ASSFSSGTANYNEQF
TRBJ2-7	TRBV27	.	ASSPRRGSYEQY
TRBJ2-2	TRBV9	.	ASSVASGFANTGELF
TRBJ2-7	TRBV19	.	ASSAGYEQY
TRBJ2-7	TRBV18	.	ASSRGSGHGDSYEQY
TRBJ2-7	TRBV7-2	.	ASSLSDYEQY
TRBJ2-1	TRBV27	TRBD2	ASRLGLAGGINEQF
TRBJ2-7	TRBV28	.	ASLGMGSFSSYEQY
TRBJ2-2	TRBV6-5	.	ATQHGGDTGELF
TRBJ1-1	TRBV3-1/TRBV3-2	.	ASSQGIAAGMKYTEAF
TRBJ2-7	TRBV7-9	TRBD2	ASSTRTSGGYEQY
TRBJ2-1	TRBV2	TRBD1	ASSGDRITYNEQF
TRBJ1-4	TRBV9	.	ASSVGLYNEKLF
TRBJ2-1	TRBV19	.	ASSMWGTSSSYNEQF
TRBJ1-5	TRBV27	.	ASNGGFGPQH
TRBJ1-2	TRBV28	TRBD1	ASSSGQGRIGYGYT
TRBJ2-7	TRBV10-3	TRBD1	AIRGTAYEQY
TRBJ2-7	TRBV29-1	TRBD2	SVGAGGAYEQY
TRBJ2-7	TRBV12-5	TRBD1	ASGFLSPGQAVRTQLYEQY
TRBJ2-3	TRBV14	TRBD2	ASSQDTEGTSGTDTQY